A single sample gave rise to the 27 T cell receptor beta chains below, sequenced in a study of T cell responses to AZD1222 COVID-19 vaccine. Data came from immunoSEQ multiplex PCR; TCRdb stores just in-frame clones and leaves some out. Altogether roughly 100,000 clones are present, around 90% being singletons, with the ten largest covering more than 8%. This material consisted of peripheral blood, taken on day 0 of AZD1222 vaccination. Receptor source: an adult in good health.

The V and J genes are TRBV7-8 and TRBJ2-7, with D perhaps TRBD1 (5 bases). From germline, CDR1 is SGHVS and CDR2 FQNEAQ. V lost 3 bases, J lost 3 bases, and 18 bases lay in between. The CDR3 sequence is 16 residues long. CDR3 coding DNA: TGTGCCAGCAGCTTGTCCCAGGGAAGGTTTGTCTACGAGCAGTACTTC. Protein: CASSLSQGRFVYEQYF.

The rearrangement links TRBV20-1 to TRBJ1-1; D is ambiguous. This CDR3 region has 11 residues. Germline CDR1 and CDR2: DFQATT and SNEGSKA (reference sequence). The CDR3 reads CRASQGTEAFF. Written as DNA, the CDR3 is TGCAGGGCCAGCCAAGGGACTGAAGCTTTCTTT.

This clone was seen just once. The V and J genes are TRBV2 and TRBJ1-3; no clear D gene. Germline V gene sequence: CDR1 SNHLY, CDR2 FYNNEI. The V end was cut by 3 bases, the J end by 0 bases, with 6 bases between. CDR3 size: 14 residues. This chain's CDR3 is CASSEGRSGNTIYF. DNA of the CDR3: TGTGCCAGCAGTGAGGGCCGCTCTGGAAACACCATATATTTT.

V and J are TRBV28 and TRBJ1-1; unclear D gene. Trimming pared 7 bases from V and 3 bases from J, leaving 9 bases between. There are 12 residues in the CDR3. Germline CDR1 and CDR2: MDHEN and SYDVKM. CDR3 sequence (DNA): TGTGCCAGCACCCCCGGGGACACTGAAGCTTTCTTT. It codes for CASTPGDTEAFF. Supplemented by reference TRBV28 and TRBJ1-1, the full variable domain reads DVKVTQSSRYLVKRTGEKVFLECVQDMDHENMFWYRQDPGLGLRLIYFSYDVKMKEKGDIPEGYSVSREKKERFSLILESASTNQTSMYLCASTPGDTEAFFGQGTRLTVV.

The chain recombines TRBV7-9 with TRBJ1-5; 10 bases match TRBD1. After removal of 5 bases from V and 6 bases from J, the junction contained 1 base not matched to a gene. The V gene's germline CDR1 is SEHNR and CDR2 FQNEAQ (reference sequence). The CDR3 is 13 amino acids. Here the CDR3 DNA reads TGTGCCAGCAGCCGGACAGGGGGTCAGCCCCAGCATTTT. Protein product: CASSRTGGQPQHF.

The rearrangement links TRBV5-4 to TRBJ1-3, with D hard to call. The CDR3 totals 17 residues. Germline values: CDR1 SGHNT, CDR2 YYREEE (reference sequence). Trimming removed 4 bases at V and 0 bases at J, with 17 bases between. As DNA, the CDR3 is TGTGCCAGCAGCCTTCCCCCAGGCTTCAGCTCTGGAAACACCATATATTTT. Translating it yields CASSLPPGFSSGNTIYF.

The chain couples TRBV18 to TRBJ2-3, with 10 nucleotides matching TRBD2. V lost 5 bases to trimming and J lost 2 bases; unmatched junction nucleotides: 4. Germline CDR1 reads KGHSH; CDR2 reads LQKENI. There are 15 residues in the CDR3. CDR3 amino acids: CASSKTSGYTDTQYF. CDR3 sequence (DNA): TGTGCCAGCTCAAAGACTAGCGGGTACACAGATACGCAGTATTTT.

V usage is TRBV6-2 or TRBV6-3 and J usage is TRBJ1-2; D is ambiguous. V gave up 7 bases and J gave up 7 bases, with 22 bases separating them. CDR1 is MNHEY, CDR2 SVGEGT, per germline. The CDR3 has 15 residues. CDR3 region: CASTPPGRTGVGYTF. CDR3 DNA sequence: TGTGCCAGCACCCCCCCGGGCCGGACTGGCGTTGGCTACACCTTC.

The J gene is TRBJ2-1, the V gene TRBV4-3, with D tentatively TRBD1 (6 bases). Germline V CDR1 and CDR2: LGHNA, YSLEER. The CDR3 extends over 17 amino acids. V lost 0 bases and J lost 8, with 20 bases in between. CDR3 sequence (DNA): TGCGCCAGCAGCCAAGAATTATGGGGGCTAGGAACGGATGAGCAGTTCTTC. Its protein product is CASSQELWGLGTDEQFF.

CDR3 in amino acids: CASSLVILAGGHEQYF. The CDR3 DNA reads as TGTGCCAGCAGCTTAGTTATACTAGCGGGGGGCCACGAGCAGTACTTC. The chain links TRBV7-2 to TRBJ2-7, with 12 bases fitting TRBD2. The junction had 6 bases not matched to a gene; V was cut back by 1 base and J by 5 bases. Germline V CDR1 and CDR2: SGHTA, FQGNSA. The CDR3 covers 16 residues.

V gene TRBV3-1 (or the pseudogene TRBV3-2) combines with J gene TRBJ1-2; D call uncertain. The CDR3 loop spans 12 amino acids. V shed 1 base and J shed 9 bases, with 9 bases lying between them. The germline CDR1 and CDR2 sequences are LGHDT and YNNKEL (reference sequence). The CDR3 DNA sequence: TGTGCCAGCAGCCAAGTGTCCGGTAGCTACACCTTC. Translating it yields CASSQVSGSYTF.

V and J are TRBV7-8 and TRBJ2-7; 7 positions agree with TRBD2. CDR3 length equals 15 residues. The germline V gene has CDR1 SGHVS and CDR2 FQNEAQ. V shed 3 bases and J 3 bases; nucleotides not matched to a gene: 8. As DNA, the CDR3 is TGTGCCAGCAGCTTCAATGGGGGGGTTGTCTACGAGCAGTACTTC. Translated: CASSFNGGVVYEQYF.

This chain uses TRBV3-1 (or the pseudogene TRBV3-2) with TRBJ1-6; tentatively, D is TRBD1 (5 bases). Trimming removed 1 base from V and 7 bases from J, with 14 bases in between. Germline CDR1 reads LGHDT; CDR2 reads YNNKEL (reference sequence). The CDR3 has 16 residues. The CDR3: CASSQGLAGMNSPLHF. The CDR3, as DNA: TGTGCCAGCAGCCAAGGATTGGCAGGGATGAATTCACCCCTCCACTTT.

V gene TRBV6-5 combines with J gene TRBJ2-3; D gene unclear. The ends were cut back, 6 bases at V and 2 bases at J, with 12 bases in the middle. CDR3 length: 14 residues. Looked up from germline, CDR1 is MNHEY and CDR2 is SVGAGI. The CDR3 DNA follows: TGTGCCAGCAGCCACGAGTATTCCACAGATACGCAGTATTTT. Translating gives CASSHEYSTDTQYF.

This clone was counted between two and nine times. Within the sample, other DNA sequences also encode this same CDR3. V gene TRBV7-2 combines with J gene TRBJ1-5; no firm D call. CDR1 is SGHTA, CDR2 FQGNSA, per germline. V lost 1 base and J 0 bases, leaving 4 bases between the germline ends. This CDR3 has 14 residues. The CDR3, as DNA: TGTGCCAGCAGCTTAGACTATAGCAATCAGCCCCAGCATTTT. The encoded protein is CASSLDYSNQPQHF. Based on the CDR3 plus reference TRBV7-2 and TRBJ1-5, the full variable domain is GAGVSQSPSNKVTEKGKDVELRCDPISGHTALYWYRQSLGQGLEFLIYFQGNSAPDKSGLPSDRFSAERTGGSVSTLTIQRTQQEDSAVYLCASSLDYSNQPQHFGDGTRLSIL.

V is TRBV15 and J is TRBJ2-2, with 7 nucleotides matching TRBD1. J gave up 5 bases and V 0 bases, and 18 bases lay outside the gene matches. The CDR3 is 20 amino acids. Germline V gene lookup returns CDR1 LNHNV and CDR2 YYDKDF (reference sequence). The CDR3 region is CATSRDGRRSRDRNTGELFF. Here the CDR3 DNA reads TGTGCCACCAGCAGAGATGGAAGAAGAAGCCGGGACAGAAATACCGGGGAGCTGTTTTTT. The complete variable domain, with remaining parts taken from reference TRBV15 and TRBJ2-2, reads DAMVIQNPRYQVTQFGKPVTLSCSQTLNHNVMYWYQQKSSQAPKLLFHYYDKDFNNEADTPDNFQSRRPNTSFCFLDIRSPGLGDTAMYLCATSRDGRRSRDRNTGELFFGEGSRLTVL.

The CDR3, as DNA: TGTGCCAGCACCCTTCTCCCGACTAGCTCCACCGGGGAGCTGTTTTTT. This gives the protein CASTLLPTSSTGELFF. The genes are TRBV2 and TRBJ2-2, with TRBD2 matching over 7 bases. V shed 7 bases and J 4 bases; nucleotides not matched to a gene: 12. The CDR3 contains 16 residues. The germline V gene encodes CDR1 SNHLY and CDR2 FYNNEI.

The chain is built from TRBV24-1 and TRBJ2-1, with TRBD2 matching over 11 bases. Germline CDR1 reads KGHDR; CDR2 reads SFDVKD. With 0 bases clipped from V and 5 bases from J, the junction kept 2 bases outside the gene matches. This CDR3 spans 16 amino acids. The CDR3 DNA reads as TGTGCCACCAGTGATTTGTTAGCGGGAGGGAACAATGAGCAGTTCTTC. This translates into CATSDLLAGGNNEQFF.

This rearrangement joins TRBV19 to TRBJ1-2; D gene uncertain. Germline V lookup: CDR1 LNHDA, CDR2 SQIVND (reference sequence). CDR3 size: 11 residues. Between the trimmed V and J ends, which lost 6 bases and 4 bases, there was a span of 6 bases. In DNA, the CDR3 is TGTGCCAGTAGCTTATTCTATGGCTACACCTTC. This encodes CASSLFYGYTF.

The CDR3 bases are TGTGCCAGCAGTTCGAGACTAGGCTCCTTGACCACAGATACGCAGTATTTT. It is translated as CASSSRLGSLTTDTQYF. The V gene is TRBV28, the J gene TRBJ2-3; D is perhaps TRBD2 (6 bases). Germline V gives CDR1 MDHEN, CDR2 SYDVKM. Between the trimmed V and J ends, which lost 4 bases and 2 bases, there was a span of 19 bases. The CDR3 is made up of 17 amino acids.

This chain uses TRBV3-1 (or the pseudogene TRBV3-2) with TRBJ1-1, with TRBD1 identical over 9 bases. V shed 4 bases, J shed 3 bases, and the junction held 15 bases outside the gene matches. Germline V CDR1 and CDR2: LGHDT, YNNKEL (reference sequence). The CDR3 has 18 amino acids. DNA for the CDR3: TGTGCCAGCAGCCGGGTGAGGGTTTGGGACAGGGATGACACTGAAGCTTTCTTT. Its protein product is CASSRVRVWDRDDTEAFF.

Turning to this clone: A read error may produce the germline difference seen at one junction end. The CDR3 protein is CASSQDETAFLLF. CDR3 coding DNA: TGTGCCAGCAGCCAAGACGAAACAGCTTTCCTCCTTTTT. This chain joins TRBV4-2 and TRBJ2-3; D is undetermined. Germline CDR1 is LGHNA and CDR2 is YNFKEQ. The CDR3 is 13 amino acids.

By proportion, this clone is medium-sized (0.01 to 0.1%). The chain is built from TRBV6-4 and TRBJ2-3; 8 bases are a match to TRBD2. The trim removed 0 bases at V and 9 bases at J, leaving 8 bases unmatched. The CDR3 has 15 residues. CDR1 is MRHNA, CDR2 SNTAGT, per germline. The CDR3 bases are TGTGCCAGCAGTGACTCGACCGGGGGGGTCCAGACGCAGTATTTT. Protein sequence: CASSDSTGGVQTQYF.

The chain couples TRBV5-5 to TRBJ1-2; 7 positions agree with TRBD1. The V gene's germline CDR1 is SGHKS and CDR2 YYEKEE (reference sequence). The CDR3 is 14 amino acids. After removal of 5 bases from V and 0 bases from J, the junction contained 4 bases not matched to a gene. CDR3 amino acids: CASSATGTNYGYTF. CDR3 sequence (DNA): TGTGCCAGCAGTGCGACAGGGACTAACTATGGCTACACCTTC. Filled out from reference TRBV5-5 and TRBJ1-2, the complete variable domain reads DAGVTQSPTHLIKTRGQQVTLRCSPISGHKSVSWYQQVLGQGPQFIFQYYEKEERGRGNFPDRFSARQFPNYSSELNVNALLLGDSALYLCASSATGTNYGYTFGSGTRLTVV.

CDR3 region: CASSSTPGQGAGPYGYTF. The CDR3 nucleotides are TGTGCCAGCAGTTCCACCCCGGGACAGGGGGCAGGGCCTTATGGCTACACCTTC. V and J are TRBV28 and TRBJ1-2, with 12 nucleotides matching TRBD1. The CDR3 totals 18 residues. V was pared by 4 bases and J by 5 bases, with 14 bases of the junction left unmatched. Per the germline V gene, CDR1 is MDHEN and CDR2 is SYDVKM.

The gene calls are TRBV6-5 and TRBJ1-5; no definite D call. This CDR3 comprises 13 residues. V was clipped by 5 bases and J by 7 bases, with 12 bases between them. Per the germline V gene, CDR1 is MNHEY and CDR2 is SVGAGI. CDR3 protein: CASSTPERQPQHF. The CDR3 coding sequence is TGTGCCAGCAGTACACCCGAACGGCAGCCCCAGCATTTT.

J is TRBJ1-2 and V is TRBV28, with D tentatively TRBD1 (5 bases). The CDR3 sequence is 17 residues long. Per germline, CDR1 MDHEN and CDR2 SYDVKM. V shed 6 bases and J shed 7 bases, with 27 bases lying between them. The chain's CDR3 is CASRNPLGERGLRGYTF. CDR3 DNA: TGTGCCAGCAGAAACCCTCTCGGGGAAAGGGGCTTGCGTGGCTACACCTTC.